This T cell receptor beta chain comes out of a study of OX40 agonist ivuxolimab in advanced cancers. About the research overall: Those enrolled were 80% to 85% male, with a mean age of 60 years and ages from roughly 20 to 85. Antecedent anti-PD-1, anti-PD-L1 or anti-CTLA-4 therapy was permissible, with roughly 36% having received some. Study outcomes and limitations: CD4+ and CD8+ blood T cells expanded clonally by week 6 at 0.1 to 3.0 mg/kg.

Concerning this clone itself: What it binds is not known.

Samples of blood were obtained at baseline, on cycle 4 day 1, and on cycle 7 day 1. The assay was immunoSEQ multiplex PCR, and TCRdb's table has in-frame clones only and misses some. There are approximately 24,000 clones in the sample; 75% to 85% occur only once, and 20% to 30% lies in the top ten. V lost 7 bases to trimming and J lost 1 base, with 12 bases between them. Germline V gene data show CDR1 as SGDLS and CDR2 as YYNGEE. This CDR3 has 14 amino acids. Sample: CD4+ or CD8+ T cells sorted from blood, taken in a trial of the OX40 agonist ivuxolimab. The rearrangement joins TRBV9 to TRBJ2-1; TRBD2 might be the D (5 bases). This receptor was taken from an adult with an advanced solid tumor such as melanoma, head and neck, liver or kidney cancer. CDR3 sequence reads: CASGAAGSYNEQFF. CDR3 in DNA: TGTGCCAGCGGAGCGGCAGGATCCTACAATGAGCAGTTCTTC.